What follows are 27 T cell receptor beta chains derived from one specimen sequenced in a study of T cell repertoires in cytomegalovirus infection. TCRdb re-analysed the reads in MiXCR, keeping a single row per CDR3 protein. The data show about 230,000 distinct CDR3 sequences, about 20% seen once. Input material: CD8+ T cells from PBMCs. All receptors derive from a human donor in good health (CMV status not recorded). Some clones in this sample may be carry-over from other donors' samples.

This clonotype has at least ten counts. The V call is TRBV2, the J call TRBJ2-2; no clear D gene. V lost 2 bases and J lost 5, with 12 bases in between. The length of the CDR3 is 15 residues. Germline V CDR1 and CDR2: SNHLY, FYNNEI. The CDR3 DNA reads as TGTGCCAGCAGTGAACTACCTACCCCTACCGGGGAGCTGTTTTTT. It specifies CASSELPTPTGELFF.

This clonotype has a handful of counts. This chain uses TRBV20-1 with TRBJ2-1; D gene ambiguous. Germline CDR1 and CDR2: DFQATT and SNEGSKA (reference sequence). V gave up 1 base and J gave up 8 bases, with 12 bases separating them. CDR3 size: 13 residues. CDR3 DNA: TGCAGTGCTAGAGCCACTGCAATCGATGAGCAGTTCTTC. It is translated as CSARATAIDEQFF.

The genes are TRBV12-3 or TRBV12-4 and TRBJ1-1, with unresolved D. The CDR3 loop spans 15 amino acids. Trimming cost V 5 bases and J 0 bases, with 13 bases left between them. In DNA, the CDR3 is TGTGCCAGCAGTCCGTCCGGAGAGATGAACACTGAAGCTTTCTTT. This translates into CASSPSGEMNTEAFF.

This clonotype appeared a few times. For the CDR3, the DNA is TGTGCCAGCAGCCCGACGGCTGATTCACCCCTCCACTTT. Its protein product is CASSPTADSPLHF. The chain employs TRBV14 and TRBJ1-6; D unclear. The V and J ends lost 4 bases and 8 bases respectively, with 9 bases between them. The CDR3 extends over 13 amino acids. The V gene's germline CDR1 is SGHDN and CDR2 FVKESK.

This clonotype was counted ten times or more. The chain carries TRBV11-2 and TRBJ2-2; 10 bases fit TRBD1. J gave up 4 bases and V 8 bases, and 10 bases lay outside the gene matches. CDR3 length equals 16 residues. Germline CDR1 SGHAT, CDR2 FQNNGV. As DNA, the CDR3 is TGTGCCAGCGGGAACCCGGGACAGGGGCGCACCGGGGAGCTGTTTTTT. The encoded protein is CASGNPGQGRTGELFF.

This clonotype was found once. This rearrangement joins TRBV12-3 or TRBV12-4 to TRBJ1-5; D not certain. The J call may be mistaken, given a closer DNA end match to TRBJ2-3. This CDR3 spans 12 amino acids. CDR3 protein: CASSPANQPQYF. DNA of the CDR3: TGTGCCAGCAGCCCAGCCAATCAGCCCCAGTATTTT.

The chain employs TRBV6-5 and TRBJ2-7; perhaps D is TRBD1 or TRBD2 (5 bases each). V was pared by 6 bases and J by 5 bases, with 17 bases between. The CDR3 contains 14 residues. Germline lookup yields CDR1 MNHEY and CDR2 SVGAGI. Here the CDR3 DNA reads TGTGCCAGCAGCTTCCGGGAAGGGGTCGACGAGCAGTACTTC. Protein sequence: CASSFREGVDEQYF.

This clonotype turned up a few times. The rearrangement joins TRBV6-6 to TRBJ1-6; D remains unclear. From germline, CDR1 is MNHNY and CDR2 SVGAGI (reference sequence). The ends were cut back, 2 bases at V and 10 bases at J, with 15 bases in the middle. The CDR3 extends over 15 amino acids. The CDR3 sequence: CASSYEVSLGSPLHF. The DNA of the CDR3 is TGTGCCAGCAGTTACGAGGTCAGCCTAGGATCACCCCTCCACTTT.

At least ten counts were recorded for this clonotype. The V call is TRBV7-7, the J call TRBJ2-1; TRBD2 agrees at 10 bases. The CDR3 totals 15 residues. Germline assignment: CDR1 SSHAT and CDR2 FNYEAQ (reference sequence). V lost 1 base and J lost 4; bases outside the gene matches: 1. Written as DNA, the CDR3 is TGTGCCAGCAGCTTAGTACTAGCGGGGTACAATGAGCAGTTCTTC. Its protein product is CASSLVLAGYNEQFF.

This clonotype came up a few times. The chain has TRBV11-2 and TRBJ2-5, with D possibly matching TRBD2 (6 bases). Germline V gene data show CDR1 as SGHAT and CDR2 as FQNNGV. Trimming cost V 1 base and J 0 bases, with 12 bases left between them. CDR3 length: 16 residues. The CDR3 sequence: CASSLGFRDYQETQYF. CDR3 sequence (DNA): TGTGCCAGCAGCTTAGGCTTTCGGGACTACCAAGAGACCCAGTACTTC.

This clonotype was observed a few times. V is TRBV7-9 and J is TRBJ1-2; perhaps TRBD1 as D (5 bases). Germline CDR1 reads SEHNR; CDR2 reads FQNEAQ (reference sequence). Trimming took 4 bases from V and 6 from J, leaving 21 bases between them. This CDR3 comprises 16 residues. The CDR3 spells CASSSTRGLSRDGYTF. CDR3 nucleotides: TGTGCCAGCAGCTCTACACGAGGACTCAGCAGGGATGGCTACACCTTC.

This clonotype occurred many times. This CDR3 is CASSKHQETTEAFF. The CDR3 nucleotides read TGTGCCAGCAGCAAACACCAGGAGACCACTGAAGCTTTCTTT. This rearrangement joins TRBV28 to TRBJ1-1; D ambiguous. The CDR3 extends over 14 amino acids. Trimming took 6 bases from V and 4 from J, leaving 15 bases between them. Germline V gene data show CDR1 as MDHEN and CDR2 as SYDVKM.

The table lists this clonotype with a few counts. The rearrangement joins TRBV29-1 to TRBJ1-1, with D uncertain. Germline V lookup: CDR1 SQVTM, CDR2 ANQGSEA. The CDR3 is 14 residues long. The V end lost 7 bases, the J end lost 3 bases, and 18 bases lay between the germline ends. CDR3: CSAWIPQRDTEAFF. CDR3 bases: TGCAGCGCATGGATACCCCAACGGGACACTGAAGCTTTCTTT.

The chain joins TRBV4-1 to TRBJ1-5; D ambiguous. The CDR3 contains 13 residues. The germline V and J ends were trimmed by 4 bases and 9 bases, with 13 bases remaining between them. Germline V gene sequence: CDR1 MGHRA, CDR2 YSYEKL. CDR3 loop: CASSRRVPVPQHF. Here the CDR3 DNA reads TGCGCCAGCAGCCGGCGGGTTCCGGTGCCCCAGCATTTT.

The chain joins TRBV10-3 to TRBJ2-1; TRBD2 is a possible D gene (5 bases). The CDR3 spans 16 residues. Trimming left V 0 bases short and J 3 bases short, with 12 bases between. CDR1 is ENHRY and CDR2 is SYGVKD in the germline V gene. CDR3 in amino acids: CAISESTRELYNEQFF. The CDR3 nucleotides are TGTGCCATCAGTGAGTCGACGAGGGAACTCTACAATGAGCAGTTCTTC.

This clonotype was picked up a small number of times. This could be a read error, since a much larger clone is one nucleotide away. This chain connects TRBV28 to TRBJ1-2; D might be TRBD1 (5 bases). V lost 6 bases to trimming and J lost 1 base, with 9 bases between them. This CDR3 has 13 amino acids. CDR1 is MDHEN, CDR2 SYDVKM, per germline. CDR3 loop: CASSPTDNYGYTF. The CDR3 nucleotides read TGTGCCAGCAGCCCGACAGATAACTATGGCTACACCTTC.

The chain couples TRBV4-2 to TRBJ2-1; D possibly uses TRBD1 or TRBD2 (5 bases each). The V and J ends lost 1 base and 8 bases respectively, with 18 bases between them. CDR1 and CDR2 from the germline V gene are LGHNA and YNFKEQ. The CDR3 consists of 16 residues. CDR3 protein: CASSQGGTLAGDEQFF. In DNA, the CDR3 is TGTGCCAGCAGCCAAGGGGGGACCCTCGCCGGCGATGAGCAGTTCTTC.

This clonotype was picked up many times. The V call is TRBV24-1, the J call TRBJ2-3, with D unclear. V lost 8 bases to trimming and J lost 0 bases, with 5 bases between them. This CDR3 has 12 residues. CDR1 is KGHDR and CDR2 is SFDVKD in the germline V gene. The CDR3 DNA reads TGTGCCACCAAGGACAGCACAGATACGCAGTATTTT. This translates into CATKDSTDTQYF.

The gene calls are TRBV28 and TRBJ2-7; D is ambiguous. The CDR3 sequence is 15 residues long. CDR1 is MDHEN and CDR2 is SYDVKM in the germline V gene. V shed 3 bases and J shed 3 bases, with 15 bases lying between them. CDR3 protein: CASSFEGDGDYEQYF. The CDR3 DNA is TGTGCCAGCAGTTTTGAAGGAGACGGAGACTACGAGCAGTACTTC.

This clonotype has more than one count but fewer than ten. The chain recombines TRBV7-9 with TRBJ2-7, with TRBD1 matching 8 bases. This CDR3 is 10 amino acids long. The germline gives CDR1 SEHNR, CDR2 FQNEAQ (reference sequence). The V and J ends lost 10 bases and 5 bases, in that order; junction bases with no gene match: 1. The CDR3 region is CATQGDEQYF. The CDR3 nucleotides are TGTGCCACACAGGGGGACGAGCAGTACTTC.

The CDR3 sequence is CASSSNADTQYF. The CDR3 DNA follows: TGTGCCAGCAGCTCTAATGCAGATACGCAGTATTTT. The chain uses TRBV5-4 and TRBJ2-3; D gene ambiguous. Trimming removed 3 bases at V and 4 bases at J, with 6 bases between. The V gene's germline CDR1 is SGHNT and CDR2 YYREEE (reference sequence). The CDR3 is 12 residues long.

This clonotype showed up many times. V is TRBV7-2 and J is TRBJ2-7, with TRBD2 identical over 8 bases. V shed 4 bases and J 3 bases; nucleotides not matched to a gene: 2. Germline CDR1 and CDR2: SGHTA and FQGNSA. The CDR3 has 13 amino acids. The CDR3 spells CASSSGGGYEQYF. In DNA, the CDR3 is TGTGCCAGCAGCTCCGGGGGGGGCTACGAGCAGTACTTC.

Many counts were recorded for this clonotype. V gene TRBV7-2 combines with J gene TRBJ2-3, with D possibly being TRBD1 or TRBD2 (5 bases each). Trimming cost V 5 bases and J 6 bases, with 18 bases left between them. CDR3 length: 15 residues. Germline CDR1 reads SGHTA; CDR2 reads FQGNSA. CDR3 sequence: CASSPGPLVPDTQYF. Here the CDR3 DNA reads TGTGCCAGCAGCCCGGGGCCGCTAGTACCCGATACGCAGTATTTT.

On this clonotype itself: One base away lies a much larger clone, so this may be a sequencing read error. The V gene is TRBV7-2, the J gene TRBJ1-2; D is ambiguous. Germline V gene sequence: CDR1 SGHTA, CDR2 FQGNSA. The CDR3 totals 12 residues. Deletions cut 5 bases from V and 2 bases from J, with 6 bases between. Here the CDR3 DNA reads TGTGCCAGCAGCACGGACAACTATGGCTACACCTTC. It encodes CASSTDNYGYTF.

The chain has TRBV20-1 and TRBJ2-3, with D possibly TRBD1 on 6 matching bases. Germline V gives CDR1 DFQATT, CDR2 SNEGSKA (reference sequence). The CDR3 has 17 residues. V was clipped by 0 bases and J by 4 bases, with 20 bases between them. The CDR3 DNA is TGCAGTGCTAGAGATAGGATACGGGACAAGGTTCCAGATACGCAGTATTTT. This gives the protein CSARDRIRDKVPDTQYF.

This clonotype was observed many times. The CDR3, as DNA: TGCAGTGCCAGGCTACTAAACTACAATGAGCAGTTCTTC. Protein sequence: CSARLLNYNEQFF. This chain joins TRBV20-1 and TRBJ2-1; D is ambiguous. There are 13 residues in the CDR3. From germline, CDR1 is DFQATT and CDR2 SNEGSKA (reference sequence). Trimming removed 6 bases from V and 3 bases from J, with 12 bases in between.

The V and J genes are TRBV20-1 and TRBJ2-3, with D perhaps TRBD1 or TRBD2 (5 bases each). The CDR3 consists of 13 residues. From germline, CDR1 is DFQATT and CDR2 SNEGSKA (reference sequence). V was shortened by 3 bases and J by 2 bases, with 9 bases between the two germline ends. CDR3 bases: TGCAGTGCTAGGGGACCCGTCACAGATACGCAGTATTTT. Protein: CSARGPVTDTQYF.